This TCR beta chain was retrieved from a study of T cell changes during pregnancy in multiple sclerosis. The V end was cut by 7 bases, the J end by 1 base, with 13 bases between. Germline CDR1 and CDR2: SGHTA and FQGNSA. The CDR3 runs 14 residues. Using immunoSEQ multiplex PCR, the repertoire was profiled, and TCRdb retains in-frame clones only, with some absent. The data hold 45,000 to 70,000 clones, with roughly 90% observed a single time. The receptor's source is a female donor in good health, enrolled as a control in a pregnancy study. Sequencing used peripheral blood, obtained in the third trimester of pregnancy. The chain carries TRBV7-2 and TRBJ1-2; D ambiguous. The CDR3 is CASTPGGVNYGYTF. In DNA form, the CDR3 reads TGTGCCAGCACCCCGGGCGGGGTTAACTATGGCTACACCTTC.